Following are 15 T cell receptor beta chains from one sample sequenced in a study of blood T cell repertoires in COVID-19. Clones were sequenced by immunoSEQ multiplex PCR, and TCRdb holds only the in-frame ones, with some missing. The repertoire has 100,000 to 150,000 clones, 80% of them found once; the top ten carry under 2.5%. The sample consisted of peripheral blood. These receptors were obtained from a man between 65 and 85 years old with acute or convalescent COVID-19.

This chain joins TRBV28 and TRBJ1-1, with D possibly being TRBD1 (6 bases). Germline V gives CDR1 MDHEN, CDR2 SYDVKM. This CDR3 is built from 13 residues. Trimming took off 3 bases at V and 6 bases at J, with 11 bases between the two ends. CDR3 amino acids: CASSFGGRAEAFF. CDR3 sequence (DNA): TGTGCCAGCAGTTTCGGGGGGCGGGCTGAAGCTTTCTTT.

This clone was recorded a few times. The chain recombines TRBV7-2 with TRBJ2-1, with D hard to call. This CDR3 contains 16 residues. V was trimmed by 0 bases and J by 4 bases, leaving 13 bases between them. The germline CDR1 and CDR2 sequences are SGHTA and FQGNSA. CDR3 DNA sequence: TGTGCCAGCAGCTTAGCCCCTAGTCTCTCGTACAATGAGCAGTTCTTC. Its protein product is CASSLAPSLSYNEQFF. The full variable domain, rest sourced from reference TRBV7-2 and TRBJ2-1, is GAGVSQSPSNKVTEKGKDVELRCDPISGHTALYWYRQSLGQGLEFLIYFQGNSAPDKSGLPSDRFSAERTGGSVSTLTIQRTQQEDSAVYLCASSLAPSLSYNEQFFGPGTRLTVL.

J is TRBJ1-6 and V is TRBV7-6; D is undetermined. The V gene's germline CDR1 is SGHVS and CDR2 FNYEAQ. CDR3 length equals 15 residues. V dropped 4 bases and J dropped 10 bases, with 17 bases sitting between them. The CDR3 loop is CASSSNRLTGSPLHF. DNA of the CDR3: TGTGCCAGCAGCTCAAACCGACTGACTGGGTCACCCCTCCACTTT. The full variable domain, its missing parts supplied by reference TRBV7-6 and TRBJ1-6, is GAGVSQSPRYKVTKRGQDVALRCDPISGHVSLYWYRQALGQGPEFLTYFNYEAQQDKSGLPNDRFSAERPEGSISTLTIQRTEQRDSAMYRCASSSNRLTGSPLHFGNGTRLTVT.

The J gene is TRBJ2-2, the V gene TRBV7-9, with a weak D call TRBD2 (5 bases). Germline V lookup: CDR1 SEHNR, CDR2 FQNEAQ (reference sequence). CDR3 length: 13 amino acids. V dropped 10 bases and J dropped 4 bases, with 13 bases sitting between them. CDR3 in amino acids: CATSSGGTGELFF. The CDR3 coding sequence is TGTGCCACGTCGAGCGGAGGCACCGGGGAGCTGTTTTTT.

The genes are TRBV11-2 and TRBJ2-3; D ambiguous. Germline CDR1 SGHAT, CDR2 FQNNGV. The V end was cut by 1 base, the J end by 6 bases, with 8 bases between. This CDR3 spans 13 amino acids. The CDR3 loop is CASSLGYSDTQYF. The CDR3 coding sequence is TGTGCCAGCAGCTTAGGCTACTCCGATACGCAGTATTTT. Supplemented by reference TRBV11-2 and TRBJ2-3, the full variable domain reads EAGVAQSPRYKIIEKRQSVAFWCNPISGHATLYWYQQILGQGPKLLIQFQNNGVVDDSQLPKDRFSAERLKGVDSTLKIQPAKLEDSAVYLCASSLGYSDTQYFGPGTRLTVL.

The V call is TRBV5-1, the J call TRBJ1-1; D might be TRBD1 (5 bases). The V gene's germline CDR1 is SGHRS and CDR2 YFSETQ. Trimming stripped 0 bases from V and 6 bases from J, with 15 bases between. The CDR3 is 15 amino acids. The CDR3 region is CASSLAGWGGAEAFF. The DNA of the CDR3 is TGCGCCAGCAGCTTGGCCGGTTGGGGGGGGGCTGAAGCTTTCTTT.

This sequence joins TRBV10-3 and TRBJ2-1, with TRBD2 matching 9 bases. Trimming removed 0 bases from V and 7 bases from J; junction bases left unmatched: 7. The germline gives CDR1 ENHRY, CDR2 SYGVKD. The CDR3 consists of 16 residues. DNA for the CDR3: TGTGCCATCAGTGAGTCAACGGCGGGGGGGCCTAATGAGCAGTTCTTC. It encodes CAISESTAGGPNEQFF.

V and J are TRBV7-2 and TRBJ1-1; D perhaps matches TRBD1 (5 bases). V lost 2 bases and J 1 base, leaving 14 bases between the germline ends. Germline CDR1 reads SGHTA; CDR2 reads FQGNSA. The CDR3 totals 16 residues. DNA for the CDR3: TGTGCCAGCAGCTTATCCTGGGGGGGGACGAACACTGAAGCTTTCTTT. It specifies CASSLSWGGTNTEAFF.

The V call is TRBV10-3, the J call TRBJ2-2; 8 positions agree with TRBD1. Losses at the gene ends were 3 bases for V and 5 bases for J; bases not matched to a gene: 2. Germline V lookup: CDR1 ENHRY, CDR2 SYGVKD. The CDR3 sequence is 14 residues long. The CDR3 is CAISDQGATGELFF. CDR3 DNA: TGTGCCATCAGTGACCAGGGGGCGACCGGGGAGCTGTTTTTT.

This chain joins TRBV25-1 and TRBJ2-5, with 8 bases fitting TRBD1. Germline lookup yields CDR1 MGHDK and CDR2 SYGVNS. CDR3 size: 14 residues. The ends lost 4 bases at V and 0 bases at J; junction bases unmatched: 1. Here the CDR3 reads CASSGQGYQETQYF. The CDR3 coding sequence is TGTGCCAGCAGTGGACAGGGGTACCAAGAGACCCAGTACTTC.

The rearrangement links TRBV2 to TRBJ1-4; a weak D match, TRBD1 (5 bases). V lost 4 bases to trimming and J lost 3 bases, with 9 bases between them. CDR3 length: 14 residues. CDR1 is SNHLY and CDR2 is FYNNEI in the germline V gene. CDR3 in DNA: TGTGCCAGCAGTGCCGGGACTTCTAATGAAAAACTGTTTTTT. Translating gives CASSAGTSNEKLFF.

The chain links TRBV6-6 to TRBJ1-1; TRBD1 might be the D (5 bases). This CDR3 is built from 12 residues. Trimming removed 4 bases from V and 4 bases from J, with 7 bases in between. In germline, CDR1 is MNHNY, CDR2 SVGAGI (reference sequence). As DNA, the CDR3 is TGTGCCAGCAGTTCCGGGGGCACTGAAGCTTTCTTT. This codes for CASSSGGTEAFF.

CDR3 sequence: CASTQGAHSPLHF. As DNA, the CDR3 is TGTGCCAGCACTCAGGGGGCACACTCACCCCTCCACTTT. The V call is TRBV2, the J call TRBJ1-6, with 8 nucleotides matching TRBD1. With 7 bases clipped from V and 10 bases from J, the junction kept 6 bases outside the gene matches. Germline V gene sequence: CDR1 SNHLY, CDR2 FYNNEI. The CDR3 contains 13 residues.

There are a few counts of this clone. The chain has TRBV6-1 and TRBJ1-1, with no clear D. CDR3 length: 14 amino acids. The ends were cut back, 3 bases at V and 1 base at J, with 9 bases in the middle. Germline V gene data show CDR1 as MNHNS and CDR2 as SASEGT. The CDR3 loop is CASSDILRNTEAFF. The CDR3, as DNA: TGTGCCAGCAGTGACATCTTGAGGAACACTGAAGCTTTCTTT.

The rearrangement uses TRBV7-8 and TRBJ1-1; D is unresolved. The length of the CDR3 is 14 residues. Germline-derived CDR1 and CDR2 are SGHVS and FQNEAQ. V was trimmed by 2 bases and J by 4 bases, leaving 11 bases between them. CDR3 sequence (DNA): TGTGCCAGCAGCTTATTTCCCGGGGTCACTGAAGCTTTCTTT. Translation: CASSLFPGVTEAFF.